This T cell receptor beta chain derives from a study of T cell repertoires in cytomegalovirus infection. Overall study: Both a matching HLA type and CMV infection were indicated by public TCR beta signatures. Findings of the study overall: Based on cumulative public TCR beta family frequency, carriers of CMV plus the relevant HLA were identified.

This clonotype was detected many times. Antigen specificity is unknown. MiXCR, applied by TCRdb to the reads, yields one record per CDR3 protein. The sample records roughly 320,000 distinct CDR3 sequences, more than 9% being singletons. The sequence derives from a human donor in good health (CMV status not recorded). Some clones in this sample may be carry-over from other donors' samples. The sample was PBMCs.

In DNA, the CDR3 is TGTGCCATCAGTCCTTCTGGAAACACCATATATTTT. Encoded protein: CAISPSGNTIYF. The chain is built from TRBV10-3 and TRBJ1-3; D gene unclear. The CDR3 covers 12 residues. Germline CDR1 reads ENHRY; CDR2 reads SYGVKD. The V end was cut by 5 bases, the J end by 1 base, with 3 bases between.